Presented here are 26 T cell receptor beta chains from one specimen sequenced in a study of neoadjuvant nivolumab and ipilimumab in lung cancer. TCRdb's table, derived via immunoSEQ multiplex PCR, lists solely in-frame clones and lacks some. The profile covers 30,000 to 35,000 clones, with 75% to 95% appearing a single time and roughly 5.3% taken by the ten largest. Sequencing was performed on peripheral blood, taken after neoadjuvant nivolumab, alone or with ipilimumab, at or shortly before surgery. Source of these receptors: an adult with non-small cell lung cancer.

The chain uses TRBV25-1 and TRBJ1-2; D not resolved. Germline V CDR1 and CDR2: MGHDK, SYGVNS. The V end lost 3 bases, the J end lost 8 bases, and 10 bases lay between the germline ends. There are 12 residues in the CDR3. Here the CDR3 reads CASSDSDVGYTF. CDR3 coding DNA: TGTGCCAGCAGTGACTCGGACGTAGGCTACACCTTC.

The gene calls are TRBV11-3 and TRBJ2-7; tentative D call: TRBD2 (6 bases). The CDR3 loop spans 13 amino acids. V lost 0 bases to trimming and J lost 7 bases, with 10 bases between them. CDR1 and CDR2 from the germline V gene are SGHNT and YENEEA. The CDR3 DNA reads TGTGCCAGCAGCTTAGACCAGGGAGGTGAGCAGTACTTC. Its translation is CASSLDQGGEQYF.

A few counts support this clone. The chain recombines TRBV9 with TRBJ2-7; no firm D call. Trimming left V 5 bases short and J 8 bases short, with 11 bases between. This CDR3 is 11 amino acids long. Germline V lookup: CDR1 SGDLS, CDR2 YYNGEE. CDR3 region: CASSSLGKQYF. The CDR3 region has the DNA TGTGCCAGCAGTTCCCTGGGGAAGCAGTACTTC.

The chain links TRBV11-1 to TRBJ2-7; D gene ambiguous. Trimming left V 5 bases short and J 6 bases short, with 14 bases between. Germline V gene lookup returns CDR1 SGHAT and CDR2 FQDESV (reference sequence). The CDR3 length is 13 residues. DNA for the CDR3: TGTGCCAGCAGCATCGACACGTCTCGCGAGCAGTACTTC. Amino acid sequence: CASSIDTSREQYF.

The rearrangement uses TRBV18 and TRBJ1-1; D is undetermined. Trimming took 2 bases from V and 8 from J, leaving 6 bases between them. The CDR3 consists of 11 residues. The V gene's germline CDR1 is KGHSH and CDR2 LQKENI. The CDR3 protein is CASSPGPEAFF. As DNA, the CDR3 is TGTGCCAGCTCACCAGGACCGGAAGCTTTCTTT.

The chain has TRBV5-4 and TRBJ1-1, with unresolved D. Trimming left V 0 bases short and J 0 bases short, with 9 bases between. Germline V gene sequence: CDR1 SGHNT, CDR2 YYREEE (reference sequence). The CDR3 contains 15 residues. The DNA of the CDR3 is TGTGCCAGCAGCTTGGGTGGGCAGCTGAACACTGAAGCTTTCTTT. It codes for CASSLGGQLNTEAFF.

The chain carries TRBV10-2 and TRBJ2-3; D is perhaps TRBD2 (5 bases). CDR1 is WSHSY and CDR2 is SAAADI in the germline V gene. CDR3 length equals 18 residues. Trimming left V 0 bases short and J 6 bases short, with 22 bases between. CDR3: CASSESREHAGSSDTQYF. As DNA, the CDR3 is TGCGCCAGCAGTGAGTCGAGGGAGCACGCGGGCAGCTCTGATACGCAGTATTTT.

This clone was observed a single time. The CDR3, as DNA: TGTGCCAGCAGCGTCCCGGGACTAGCGGGGGGACAGCAGTTCTTC. As protein: CASSVPGLAGGQQFF. This rearrangement joins TRBV9 to TRBJ2-1, with 15 bases lining up with TRBD2. V lost 2 bases and J lost 11; bases outside the gene matches: 5. The CDR3 totals 15 residues. Germline assignment: CDR1 SGDLS and CDR2 YYNGEE.

V usage is TRBV5-1 and J usage is TRBJ1-1, with D uncertain. There are 13 residues in the CDR3. Germline V gene data show CDR1 as SGHRS and CDR2 as YFSETQ. Between the trimmed V and J ends, which lost 4 bases and 3 bases, there was a span of 10 bases. CDR3 sequence reads: CASSEDGYTEAFF. CDR3 sequence (DNA): TGCGCCAGCAGCGAGGACGGTTACACTGAAGCTTTCTTT. The whole variable domain, filled in from reference TRBV5-1 and TRBJ1-1, reads KAGVTQTPRYLIKTRGQQVTLSCSPISGHRSVSWYQQTPGQGLQFLFEYFSETQRNKGNFPGRFSGRQFSNSRSEMNVSTLELGDSALYLCASSEDGYTEAFFGQGTRLTVV.

This clone was recorded once. The chain couples TRBV5-1 to TRBJ2-1; D call uncertain. The CDR3 has 15 amino acids. Germline V CDR1 and CDR2: SGHRS, YFSETQ. Trimming stripped 0 bases from V and 3 bases from J, with 10 bases between. The CDR3 coding sequence is TGCGCCAGCAGCTTGGCCTTAGGTGGCTACAATGAGCAGTTCTTC. Protein: CASSLALGGYNEQFF.

V is TRBV5-6 and J is TRBJ2-7; the D is unclear. The CDR3 consists of 14 residues. From germline, CDR1 is SGHDT and CDR2 YYEEEE. V lost 0 bases, J lost 3 bases, and 10 bases lay in between. DNA for the CDR3: TGTGCCAGCAGCTTGGGTCAGGTTAGCTACGAGCAGTACTTC. Amino acids: CASSLGQVSYEQYF.

The chain couples TRBV18 to TRBJ1-1; D remains ambiguous. From germline, CDR1 is KGHSH and CDR2 LQKENI. Between the trimmed V and J ends, which lost 4 bases and 0 bases, there was a span of 6 bases. CDR3 length: 13 amino acids. CDR3 residues: CASSRSVNTEAFF. The CDR3 nucleotides are TGTGCCAGCTCACGTTCAGTGAACACTGAAGCTTTCTTT.

The chain joins TRBV5-1 to TRBJ2-2; 7 bases are a match to TRBD1. The CDR3 sequence is 15 residues long. Germline CDR1 and CDR2: SGHRS and YFSETQ. Losses at the gene ends were 0 bases for V and 3 bases for J; bases not matched to a gene: 2. CDR3 sequence reads: CASSLVGTDTGELFF. The CDR3 DNA sequence: TGCGCCAGCAGCTTGGTAGGGACAGACACCGGGGAGCTGTTTTTT.

This clone has a single count. The chain couples TRBV27 to TRBJ2-2; D remains unclear. The CDR3 covers 13 residues. The germline V and J ends were trimmed by 3 bases and 4 bases, with 6 bases remaining between them. Looked up from germline, CDR1 is MNHEY and CDR2 is SMNVEV (reference sequence). The CDR3 protein is CASSFHPTGELFF. CDR3 DNA: TGTGCCAGCAGTTTCCACCCCACCGGGGAGCTGTTTTTT.

The chain employs TRBV2 and TRBJ1-2, with TRBD1 matching over 10 bases. The CDR3 spans 15 residues. Germline assignment: CDR1 SNHLY and CDR2 FYNNEI. The trim removed 6 bases at V and 5 bases at J, leaving 9 bases unmatched. Here the CDR3 DNA reads TGTGCCAGCAGGCAAGGACAGGGGGGTCGGTATGGCTACACCTTC. Translated, it gives CASRQGQGGRYGYTF.

The chain employs TRBV5-1 and TRBJ2-7; no reliable D call. This CDR3 comprises 13 residues. Trimming removed 3 bases from V and 9 bases from J, with 16 bases in between. Per the germline V gene, CDR1 is SGHRS and CDR2 is YFSETQ. The chain's CDR3 is CASSSETRIGQYF. The CDR3 nucleotides are TGCGCCAGCAGCTCTGAGACACGGATCGGGCAGTACTTC.

V and J are TRBV5-4 and TRBJ2-1; D not certain. V was cut by 6 bases and J by 0 bases, with 13 bases left in between. Germline V gene data show CDR1 as SGHNT and CDR2 as YYREEE (reference sequence). The CDR3 contains 15 residues. For the CDR3, the DNA is TGTGCCAGCACCTCAAACGCCGGCTCCTACAATGAGCAGTTCTTC. This sequence encodes CASTSNAGSYNEQFF.

This chain connects TRBV19 to TRBJ1-2, with TRBD1 identical over 8 bases. CDR1 is LNHDA, CDR2 SQIVND, per germline (reference sequence). CDR3 length equals 15 residues. Losses at the gene ends were 6 bases for V and 1 base for J; bases not matched to a gene: 7. CDR3 DNA: TGTGCCAGTAGCCAACAGGGGGGACTTAACTATGGCTACACCTTC. The encoded protein is CASSQQGGLNYGYTF.

This rearrangement joins TRBV5-1 to TRBJ2-1, with 8 bases that match TRBD2. Unmatched junction bases numbered 10, after V lost 2 bases and J lost 9 bases. The CDR3 has 15 amino acids. Germline V gene data show CDR1 as SGHRS and CDR2 as YFSETQ. CDR3 in amino acids: CASSFDGLAGVEQFF. CDR3 coding DNA: TGCGCCAGCAGCTTTGACGGGCTAGCGGGCGTTGAGCAGTTCTTC.

The CDR3 is CASTISARGSGNTIYF. Written as DNA, the CDR3 is TGTGCCAGCACCATATCGGCCCGCGGCTCTGGAAACACCATATATTTT. The chain is built from TRBV7-2 and TRBJ1-3; D not resolved. Between the trimmed V and J ends, which lost 7 bases and 0 bases, there was a span of 16 bases. CDR3 length: 16 residues. Germline lookup yields CDR1 SGHTA and CDR2 FQGNSA. Filled out from reference TRBV7-2 and TRBJ1-3, the complete variable domain reads GAGVSQSPSNKVTEKGKDVELRCDPISGHTALYWYRQSLGQGLEFLIYFQGNSAPDKSGLPSDRFSAERTGGSVSTLTIQRTQQEDSAVYLCASTISARGSGNTIYFGEGSWLTVV.

DNA of the CDR3: TGCGCCAGCAGCTTGGCGGTGTCCAGGGGTGAGACCCAGTACTTC. As protein: CASSLAVSRGETQYF. This chain uses TRBV5-1 with TRBJ2-5; possible D gene TRBD1, 6 bases. The CDR3 loop spans 15 amino acids. V was trimmed by 0 bases and J by 5 bases, leaving 14 bases between them. Germline CDR1 is SGHRS and CDR2 is YFSETQ.

The genes are TRBV9 and TRBJ2-1; unclear D gene. CDR1 and CDR2 from the germline V gene are SGDLS and YYNGEE. CDR3 size: 12 residues. With 2 bases removed from V and 8 bases from J, the gap between germline ends came to 8 bases. CDR3 residues: CASSVGPYEQFF. CDR3 DNA sequence: TGTGCCAGCAGCGTTGGTCCCTATGAGCAGTTCTTC.

The chain is built from TRBV4-1 and TRBJ2-7, with a tentative D call TRBD2 (5 bases). The germline gives CDR1 MGHRA, CDR2 YSYEKL. V lost 4 bases to trimming and J lost 2 bases, with 12 bases between them. This CDR3 comprises 14 residues. CDR3 bases: TGCGCCAGCAGCCCCCGCGGGCCCACCTACGAGCAGTACTTC. Protein sequence: CASSPRGPTYEQYF.

This sequence joins TRBV9 and TRBJ2-1; D remains ambiguous. This CDR3 comprises 12 residues. The ends were cut back, 1 base at V and 7 bases at J, with 6 bases in the middle. The germline CDR1 and CDR2 sequences are SGDLS and YYNGEE. The DNA for the CDR3 is TGTGCCAGCAGCGTAATGTCAAATGAGCAGTTCTTC. Its protein product is CASSVMSNEQFF. Filled out from reference TRBV9 and TRBJ2-1, the complete variable domain reads DSGVTQTPKHLITATGQRVTLRCSPRSGDLSVYWYQQSLDQGLQFLIQYYNGEERAKGNILERFSAQQFPDLHSELNLSSLELGDSALYFCASSVMSNEQFFGPGTRLTVL.

In DNA form, the CDR3 reads TGCGCCAGCAGTTCAGATGGGACAGGGGCCGGGGAGCTGTTTTTT. Its protein product is CASSSDGTGAGELFF. This rearrangement joins TRBV5-1 to TRBJ2-2; 10 nucleotides match TRBD1. With V trimmed by 5 bases and J by 6 bases, 7 bases remained unmatched. Germline V gives CDR1 SGHRS, CDR2 YFSETQ. The CDR3 contains 15 residues.

The chain employs TRBV7-2 and TRBJ2-7, with D perhaps given as TRBD1 or TRBD2 (5 bases each). V was pared by 7 bases and J by 6 bases, with 19 bases between. Germline V gene data show CDR1 as SGHTA and CDR2 as FQGNSA. CDR3 length equals 14 residues. The CDR3 loop reads CASTPGPGLIEQYF. The CDR3 DNA reads as TGTGCCAGCACCCCAGGGCCGGGGTTGATCGAGCAGTACTTC.